Described below is a single T cell receptor beta chain sequence and its context. As yet, its antigen is unknown. Sequenced material consisted of expressed TCRB transcripts (all of the isolated RNA was reverse transcribed). The data were produced by immunoSEQ multiplex PCR, yet TCRdb's version contains in-frame clones alone and is incomplete. Found here are 240,000 or so clones, 27% of them singletons; the top ten hold 3% to 4%. These data are taken from a study of beta chain features in type 1 diabetes. This CDR3 is built from 13 residues. V lost 0 bases and J 14 bases, leaving 14 bases between the germline ends. Per the germline V gene, CDR1 is KGHSH and CDR2 is LQKENI. By way of CD45RO/CCR7/CD25/CD127/CD95/CD27, the CD4+ regulatory, stem cell-like memory, central memory and naive cells were sorted. Study conclusions and caveats: Patients showed naive, central memory and Treg TCRB repertoires that appeared more similar than those of healthy donors.

The sequenced sample was central memory CD4+ T cells from blood. The V and J genes are TRBV18 and TRBJ2-1; a possible D gene is TRBD2 (6 bases). The TCR comes from a man aged 25-45 years in good health. This CDR3 reads CASSPPGGSGEFF. CDR3 nucleotides: TGTGCCAGCTCACCACCGGGGGGAAGTGGCGAGTTCTTC.